The 11 T cell receptor beta chains reported below all come from one sample, sequenced in a study of CD8+ T cells in alopecia areata. RNA extraction was followed by reverse transcription into cDNA, which acted as the sequencing template. Measured with immunoSEQ multiplex PCR; TCRdb has only the in-frame clones, and not every one. The data contain about 140,000 clones, about 60% of them singletons. The sequences come from CD4+ T cells sorted from blood, collected at week 0. The receptors shown here come from a human donor with alopecia areata.

The V gene is TRBV11-2, the J gene TRBJ2-3; TRBD2 might be the D (5 bases). V was cut by 5 bases and J by 1 base, with 16 bases left in between. CDR1 is SGHAT, CDR2 FQNNGV, per germline. The CDR3 sequence is 16 residues long. CDR3 region: CASSRAEGPGTDTQYF. Here the CDR3 DNA reads TGTGCCAGCAGCCGAGCGGAAGGGCCCGGCACAGATACGCAGTATTTT.

This chain links TRBV30 with TRBJ2-2, with TRBD1 matching 7 bases. The V gene's germline CDR1 is GTSNPN and CDR2 SVGIG (reference sequence). The CDR3 length is 17 residues. J was trimmed by 1 base and V by 2 bases; bases with no gene match: 10. The CDR3, as DNA: TGTGCCTGGAGTAACAGAGCCGGGACAGTGAACACCGGGGAGCTGTTTTTT. Translated, it gives CAWSNRAGTVNTGELFF.

CDR3 DNA sequence: TGCAGCGGCCAAGGGGGGATTTTGAACACTGAAGCTTTCTTT. Its translation is CSGQGGILNTEAFF. The chain links TRBV29-1 to TRBJ1-1, with D possibly being TRBD1 (6 bases). The CDR3 sequence is 14 residues long. V lost 7 bases, J lost 0 bases, and 15 bases lay in between. Germline CDR1 and CDR2: SQVTM and ANQGSEA. The entire variable domain, with the rest obtained from reference TRBV29-1 and TRBJ1-1, is as follows: SAVISQKPSRDICQRGTSLTIQCQVDSQVTMMFWYRQQPGQSLTLIATANQGSEATYESGFVIDKFPISRPNLTFSTLTVSNMSPEDSSIYLCSGQGGILNTEAFFGQGTRLTVV.

V and J are TRBV20-1 and TRBJ2-7, with D perhaps TRBD1 (6 bases). The ends were cut back, 5 bases at V and 5 bases at J, with 10 bases in the middle. Germline assignment: CDR1 DFQATT and CDR2 SNEGSKA (reference sequence). The CDR3 runs to 11 residues. The CDR3 here is CSAPRGDEQYF. DNA for the CDR3: TGCAGTGCTCCCAGGGGTGACGAGCAGTACTTC.

This clone appeared once. The chain links TRBV5-1 to TRBJ2-7, with unresolved D. The V end lost 0 bases, the J end lost 6 bases, and 4 bases lay between the germline ends. CDR3 size: 11 residues. Germline assignment: CDR1 SGHRS and CDR2 YFSETQ. This CDR3 reads CASSLEGEQYF. Here the CDR3 DNA reads TGCGCCAGCAGCTTGGAGGGCGAGCAGTACTTC.

CDR3 DNA: TGTGCCTGGAGTGAAGGGAACACCGGGGAGCTGTTTTTT. It specifies CAWSEGNTGELFF. The chain is built from TRBV30 and TRBJ2-2; no reliable D call. Germline V gene data show CDR1 as GTSNPN and CDR2 as SVGIG (reference sequence). V was clipped by 1 base and J by 1 base, with 4 bases between them. The CDR3 is 13 residues long.

This clone has more than one count but fewer than ten. The chain recombines TRBV7-2 with TRBJ1-5; D uncertain. Deletions cut 3 bases from V and 4 bases from J, with 7 bases between. The CDR3 runs 13 residues. Germline V gene sequence: CDR1 SGHTA, CDR2 FQGNSA. The CDR3 reads CASSFSDNQPQHF. CDR3 DNA sequence: TGTGCCAGCAGCTTTTCAGATAATCAGCCCCAGCATTTT.

In this sample, this clone turned up a few times. The V and J genes are TRBV5-1 and TRBJ2-5; 9 bases line up with TRBD2. Germline CDR1 reads SGHRS; CDR2 reads YFSETQ. The ends lost 0 bases at V and 4 bases at J; junction bases unmatched: 7. The CDR3 totals 16 residues. CDR3 nucleotide sequence: TGCGCCAGCAGCTTGGAATCAGCTAGCGGGGCAGAGACCCAGTACTTC. As protein: CASSLESASGAETQYF. The full variable domain, its missing parts supplied by reference TRBV5-1 and TRBJ2-5, is KAGVTQTPRYLIKTRGQQVTLSCSPISGHRSVSWYQQTPGQGLQFLFEYFSETQRNKGNFPGRFSGRQFSNSRSEMNVSTLELGDSALYLCASSLESASGAETQYFGPGTRLLVL.

The V call is TRBV29-1, the J call TRBJ1-5, with no clear D. There are 12 residues in the CDR3. The germline V gene encodes CDR1 SQVTM and CDR2 ANQGSEA. The V end was cut by 4 bases, the J end by 3 bases, with 7 bases between. The CDR3 DNA reads TGCAGCGTTGGGGCAGACAATCAGCCCCAGCATTTT. Translating gives CSVGADNQPQHF.

The chain links TRBV5-1 to TRBJ2-5; D may be TRBD2 (5 bases). The CDR3 is 15 amino acids. CDR1 and CDR2 (germline): SGHRS, YFSETQ. Trimming stripped 0 bases from V and 1 base from J, with 10 bases between. Written as DNA, the CDR3 is TGCGCCAGCAGCTTGGCCTTCAGCGGCCAAGAGACCCAGTACTTC. Its protein product is CASSLAFSGQETQYF.

The V and J genes are TRBV7-9 and TRBJ2-7; D unclear. This CDR3 is built from 13 residues. V dropped 1 base and J dropped 7 bases, with 11 bases sitting between them. Germline CDR1 SEHNR, CDR2 FQNEAQ (reference sequence). CDR3 sequence reads: CASSLDWGGEQYF. The CDR3 region has the DNA TGTGCCAGCAGCTTAGACTGGGGTGGAGAGCAGTACTTC.